Presented here are 3 T cell receptor beta chains from one specimen sequenced in a study of T cell responses to AZD1222 COVID-19 vaccine. Here immunoSEQ multiplex PCR was the method, and the copy in TCRdb shows in-frame clones only, minus some. The sample contains more than 75,000 clones, 91% of which appear only once. Source: peripheral blood, taken on day 0 of AZD1222 vaccination. The receptors stem from an adult in good health.

V and J are TRBV23-1 and TRBJ2-3, with 11 nucleotides matching TRBD2. TRBV23-1 counts as an open reading frame of uncertain function. The CDR3 has 15 amino acids. With V trimmed by 4 bases and J by 5 bases, 5 bases remained unmatched. The chain's CDR3 is CASSLLAGVGDTQYF. As DNA, the CDR3 is TGCGCCAGCAGTCTACTAGCGGGGGTGGGAGATACGCAGTATTTT.

The rearrangement links TRBV27 to TRBJ2-7; D ambiguous. The germline CDR1 and CDR2 sequences are MNHEY and SMNVEV (reference sequence). The CDR3 extends over 11 amino acids. V lost 8 bases, J lost 3 bases, and 8 bases lay in between. CDR3 region: CASGRVYEQYF. CDR3 coding DNA: TGTGCCAGCGGACGAGTCTACGAGCAGTACTTC.

This clone was recorded once. As DNA, the CDR3 is TGCGCCAGCAGCTTGAGGCTCCGGGAGACCCAGTACTTC. Amino acid sequence: CASSLRLRETQYF. The V and J genes are TRBV5-1 and TRBJ2-5; D gene unclear. Germline V gene data show CDR1 as SGHRS and CDR2 as YFSETQ. Deletions cut 1 base from V and 5 bases from J, with 9 bases between. The CDR3 runs to 13 residues.